This T cell receptor (beta chain) was identified during a study of control samples from healthy donors and cancer patients. The CDR3 is made up of 15 amino acids. Germline V gene lookup returns CDR1 MDHEN and CDR2 SYDVKM. Losses at the gene ends were 4 bases for V and 0 bases for J; bases not matched to a gene: 3. The data were produced by immunoSEQ multiplex PCR, yet TCRdb's version contains in-frame clones alone and is incomplete. The sample includes 350,000 to 450,000 clones, approximately 90% of them seen just once. Sequencing was performed on PBMCs. The TCR was taken from a man in his forties or fifties with head and neck cancer. The chain links TRBV28 to TRBJ2-1; the match to TRBD2 covers 7 bases. The CDR3 sequence: CASSYGGSSYNEQFF. CDR3 DNA sequence: TGTGCCAGCAGTTACGGCGGGAGCTCCTACAATGAGCAGTTCTTC.